This TCR beta chain derives from a study of T cell clonotyping in hematopoietic cell transplantation. Study results and limitations: Few recipient clonotypes overlapped donors; over 95% were de novo at given depth. Graft donor and pretransplant recipient Inverse Simpson Index values predicted broader posttransplant TCR diversity. After transplant, recipient diversity fell while pathologically expanded clonotypes grew through day 180. CD4 and CD8 repertoire contributions could not be separated without sorting.

The CDR3 is made up of 14 amino acids. Germline CDR1 and CDR2: MNHEY and SVGAGI. V lost 6 bases to trimming and J lost 0 bases, with 9 bases between them. The count of this clone is one. What it recognizes is unknown. Here immunoSEQ multiplex PCR was the method, and the copy in TCRdb shows in-frame clones only, minus some. The sample records some 40,000 clones, around 95% being singletons. The origin of this receptor is a woman aged 45-59 years in good health. Some clones in this sample may be carry-over from other donors' samples. The V gene is TRBV6-5, the J gene TRBJ1-3; tentative D call: TRBD1 (5 bases). Material for sequencing was peripheral blood mononuclear cells. The CDR3 DNA is TGTGCCAGCAGCCTGGGGGTCTCTGGAAACACCATATATTTT. It specifies CASSLGVSGNTIYF.